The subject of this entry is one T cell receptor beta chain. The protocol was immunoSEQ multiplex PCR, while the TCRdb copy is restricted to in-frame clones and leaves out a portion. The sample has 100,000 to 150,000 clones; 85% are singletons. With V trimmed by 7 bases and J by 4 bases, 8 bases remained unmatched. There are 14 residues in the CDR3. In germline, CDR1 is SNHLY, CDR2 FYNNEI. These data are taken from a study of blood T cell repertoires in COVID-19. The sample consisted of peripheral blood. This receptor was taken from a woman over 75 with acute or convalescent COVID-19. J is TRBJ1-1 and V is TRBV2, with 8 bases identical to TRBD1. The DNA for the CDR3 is TGTGCCAGCAACATAGACAGGGGAAGCACTGAAGCTTTCTTT. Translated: CASNIDRGSTEAFF.